A single sample gave rise to the 25 T cell receptor beta chains below, sequenced in a study of blood T cell repertoires in COVID-19. Generated by immunoSEQ multiplex PCR, the TCRdb table keeps only in-frame clones and is missing some. The sample lists 250,000 to 300,000 clones; more than 70% were seen once. Sequenced sample: peripheral blood. The source is a man older than 75 with acute or convalescent COVID-19.

This clone was recorded once. The rearrangement uses TRBV11-2 and TRBJ2-2, with 8 bases aligning to TRBD1. This CDR3 has 15 residues. Germline V gene lookup returns CDR1 SGHAT and CDR2 FQNNGV. V lost 7 bases and J lost 4; bases outside the gene matches: 8. The CDR3 sequence is CASTRQGLGTGELFF. CDR3 nucleotides: TGTGCCAGCACCAGACAGGGGTTGGGCACCGGGGAGCTGTTTTTT.

The J gene is TRBJ2-5, the V gene TRBV5-1; the match to TRBD2 covers 9 bases. The CDR3 consists of 15 residues. Germline V gene sequence: CDR1 SGHRS, CDR2 YFSETQ. Trimming at V came to 4 bases and at J to 2 bases, leaving 6 bases not matched to a gene. The CDR3 sequence is CASSLGLASQETQYF. As DNA, the CDR3 is TGCGCCAGCAGCCTCGGACTAGCGAGTCAAGAGACCCAGTACTTC.

V and J are TRBV5-5 and TRBJ2-3; TRBD2 agrees at 7 bases. CDR3 length: 12 residues. CDR1 is SGHKS and CDR2 is YYEKEE in the germline V gene (reference sequence). The trim removed 0 bases at V and 10 bases at J, leaving 2 bases unmatched. CDR3 loop: CASSLVGGPQYF. The CDR3 DNA reads TGTGCCAGCAGCTTGGTGGGAGGGCCGCAGTATTTT.

The J gene is TRBJ2-7, the V gene TRBV5-1; 10 bases line up with TRBD2. Germline V gene lookup returns CDR1 SGHRS and CDR2 YFSETQ. The CDR3 contains 15 residues. The trim removed 2 bases at V and 2 bases at J, leaving 4 bases unmatched. CDR3 residues: CASSLGTSVAYEQYF. The CDR3 bases are TGCGCCAGCAGCTTAGGGACTAGCGTCGCCTACGAGCAGTACTTC.

The rearrangement links TRBV6-9 to TRBJ2-7, with 8 bases lining up with TRBD2. Germline-derived CDR1 and CDR2 are MNHGY and SVAAGI. V lost 7 bases and J lost 2; bases outside the gene matches: 13. The CDR3 is 16 amino acids. The CDR3: CASNALGGRRTYEQYF. CDR3 in DNA: TGTGCCAGCAACGCTCTGGGCGGGAGGCGGACCTACGAGCAGTACTTC.

There are a few counts of this clone. The V and J genes are TRBV5-1 and TRBJ2-5; 8 nucleotides agree with TRBD2. V lost 1 base to trimming and J lost 3 bases; unmatched junction nucleotides: 8. In germline, CDR1 is SGHRS, CDR2 YFSETQ. The CDR3 length is 16 residues. The CDR3 nucleotides are TGCGCCAGCAGCTTGACGGGAGGGCCCTCCAAAGAGACCCAGTACTTC. Its protein product is CASSLTGGPSKETQYF. Full variable domain (missing parts from reference TRBV5-1 and TRBJ2-5): KAGVTQTPRYLIKTRGQQVTLSCSPISGHRSVSWYQQTPGQGLQFLFEYFSETQRNKGNFPGRFSGRQFSNSRSEMNVSTLELGDSALYLCASSLTGGPSKETQYFGPGTRLLVL.

For the CDR3, the DNA is TGTGCCAGCAAAACAGGGGGCCCCTATAATTCACCCCTCCACTTT. Amino acids: CASKTGGPYNSPLHF. The J gene is TRBJ1-6, the V gene TRBV6-5; 9 positions match TRBD1. Trimming took 7 bases from V and 2 from J; bases not matched to a gene: 3. Germline lookup yields CDR1 MNHEY and CDR2 SVGAGI. This CDR3 is 15 amino acids long.

V gene TRBV5-1 combines with J gene TRBJ1-3; TRBD1 aligns across 11 bases. V dropped 4 bases and J dropped 4; count of bases not matched to a gene: 7. CDR1 is SGHRS, CDR2 YFSETQ, per germline. This CDR3 spans 16 amino acids. The CDR3 loop is CASSGGQGAGGNTIYF. The CDR3 bases are TGCGCCAGCAGCGGAGGACAGGGGGCAGGAGGAAACACCATATATTTT.

This clone was seen just once. This chain joins TRBV5-1 and TRBJ2-2, with 10 bases aligning to TRBD2. The germline gives CDR1 SGHRS, CDR2 YFSETQ. J lost 0 bases, V lost 4 bases, and 9 bases had no gene match. The length of the CDR3 is 18 residues. CDR3 nucleotides: TGCGCCAGCAGCCCCGGGTTACTAGCGGGAACGAACACCGGGGAGCTGTTTTTT. Protein: CASSPGLLAGTNTGELFF. Using reference TRBV5-1 and TRBJ2-2 for the parts outside the CDR3, the full variable domain is KAGVTQTPRYLIKTRGQQVTLSCSPISGHRSVSWYQQTPGQGLQFLFEYFSETQRNKGNFPGRFSGRQFSNSRSEMNVSTLELGDSALYLCASSPGLLAGTNTGELFFGEGSRLTVL.

This clone was counted once. The chain recombines TRBV24-1 with TRBJ2-3, with D possibly TRBD2 on 5 matching bases. The CDR3 consists of 14 residues. Germline lookup yields CDR1 KGHDR and CDR2 SFDVKD. Trimming took off 4 bases at V and 4 bases at J, with 11 bases between the two ends. The CDR3 coding sequence is TGTGCCACCAGTGACGGCCTAGCCCCAGATACGCAGTATTTT. It codes for CATSDGLAPDTQYF.

This chain connects TRBV6-2 or TRBV6-3 to TRBJ1-6; unclear D gene. Per germline, CDR1 MNHEY and CDR2 SVGEGT. This CDR3 has 13 amino acids. Trimming removed 1 base from V and 5 bases from J, with 3 bases in between. For the CDR3, the DNA is TGTGCCAGCAGTTACTTTAATAATTCACCCCTCCACTTT. This translates into CASSYFNNSPLHF.

The genes are TRBV5-1 and TRBJ2-3; D is unresolved. This CDR3 comprises 17 residues. The V gene lost 0 bases and the J gene lost 0 bases, with 14 bases spanning the gap. Germline CDR1 is SGHRS and CDR2 is YFSETQ. The CDR3 protein is CASSLGVSYVSTDTQYF. CDR3 sequence (DNA): TGCGCCAGCAGCTTGGGTGTCAGTTACGTAAGCACAGATACGCAGTATTTT.

The chain combines TRBV5-5 with TRBJ1-6; 7 positions match TRBD1. The V gene end was trimmed by 5 bases and the J gene end by 0 bases; junction bases not matched to a gene: 2. Germline lookup yields CDR1 SGHKS and CDR2 YYEKEE (reference sequence). The CDR3 loop spans 15 amino acids. The CDR3 protein is CASSRDSSYNSPLHF. DNA for the CDR3: TGTGCCAGCAGTCGGGACAGCTCCTATAATTCACCCCTCCACTTT.

The chain is built from TRBV11-1 and TRBJ2-7, with 7 nucleotides matching TRBD1. This CDR3 comprises 16 residues. Germline lookup yields CDR1 SGHAT and CDR2 FQDESV (reference sequence). After removal of 1 base from V and 2 bases from J, the junction contained 8 bases not matched to a gene. CDR3 sequence reads: CASSLGRGPSTYEQYF. DNA for the CDR3: TGTGCCAGCAGCTTAGGAAGGGGGCCCAGCACCTACGAGCAGTACTTC.

V and J are TRBV5-6 and TRBJ2-2, with 10 bases fitting TRBD1. The V gene's germline CDR1 is SGHDT and CDR2 YYEEEE. The CDR3 length is 14 residues. V was pared by 6 bases and J by 8 bases, with 7 bases of the junction left unmatched. CDR3 coding DNA: TGTGCCAGCAACTTCGGGACAGGGGAGGGGGAGCTGTTTTTT. This codes for CASNFGTGEGELFF.

CDR3 protein: CASRPGQDYNSPLHF. The CDR3 DNA reads as TGTGCCAGTAGACCGGGACAGGATTATAATTCACCCCTCCACTTT. The gene calls are TRBV19 and TRBJ1-6; 8 bases are shared with TRBD1. This CDR3 region has 15 residues. Germline V gene sequence: CDR1 LNHDA, CDR2 SQIVND (reference sequence). V was clipped by 6 bases and J by 4 bases; unmatched bases: 5.

The chain combines TRBV2 with TRBJ2-1, with TRBD2 as a possible D gene (7 bases). This CDR3 has 13 residues. Trimming removed 8 bases from V and 6 bases from J, with 14 bases in between. Germline V gene sequence: CDR1 SNHLY, CDR2 FYNNEI. CDR3 nucleotides: TGTGCCAGCCAATGGGGGGGCGGCAATGAGCAGTTCTTC. Amino acids: CASQWGGGNEQFF.

The gene calls are TRBV19 and TRBJ1-3, with TRBD1 matching over 7 bases. V shed 7 bases and J 0 bases; nucleotides not matched to a gene: 3. CDR3 length equals 14 residues. Germline assignment: CDR1 LNHDA and CDR2 SQIVND (reference sequence). The CDR3 bases are TGTGCCAGTACGGACAGGCCCTCTGGAAACACCATATATTTT. It translates to CASTDRPSGNTIYF.

This chain joins TRBV19 and TRBJ2-3; 8 bases map to TRBD2. CDR1 is LNHDA, CDR2 SQIVND, per germline (reference sequence). Trimming at V came to 6 bases and at J to 6 bases, leaving 8 bases not matched to a gene. This CDR3 comprises 14 residues. In DNA, the CDR3 is TGTGCCAGTAGACCTCATAGCGGGGCTGATACGCAGTATTTT. As protein: CASRPHSGADTQYF.

This chain joins TRBV6-6 and TRBJ1-2, with D perhaps matching TRBD1 (6 bases). Germline V gene lookup returns CDR1 MNHNY and CDR2 SVGAGI (reference sequence). Trimming shortened V by 7 bases and J by 1 base, and 16 bases separated the two germline ends. CDR3 length equals 15 residues. CDR3 coding DNA: TGTGCCAGCACCCGCGGACAGATTTTTAACTATGGCTACACCTTC. It is translated as CASTRGQIFNYGYTF.

The V call is TRBV11-2, the J call TRBJ1-4, with 8 bases fitting TRBD1. V shed 1 base and J 7 bases; nucleotides not matched to a gene: 2. Germline CDR1 is SGHAT and CDR2 is FQNNGV. The CDR3 consists of 14 residues. The CDR3 DNA reads TGTGCCAGCAGCTTAGGGACAGGGCGTGAAAAACTGTTTTTT. Translated: CASSLGTGREKLFF.

There are a few counts of this clone. This chain uses TRBV7-9 with TRBJ1-1; 7 bases map to TRBD1. This CDR3 contains 14 residues. The V gene's germline CDR1 is SEHNR and CDR2 FQNEAQ (reference sequence). The ends lost 2 bases at V and 5 bases at J; junction bases unmatched: 5. CDR3 bases: TGTGCCAGCAGCTTACTAGGGGGCGCGACTGAAGCTTTCTTT. The encoded protein is CASSLLGGATEAFF.

This chain uses TRBV7-9 with TRBJ1-2; no definite D call. The CDR3 contains 14 residues. The V end lost 1 base, the J end lost 3 bases, and 9 bases lay between the germline ends. CDR1 and CDR2 from the germline V gene are SEHNR and FQNEAQ (reference sequence). The CDR3 region has the DNA TGTGCCAGCAGCTTAGAGAGGAGCCACTATGGCTACACCTTC. This translates into CASSLERSHYGYTF.

This chain joins TRBV2 and TRBJ2-3; 9 bases are a match to TRBD2. Per the germline V gene, CDR1 is SNHLY and CDR2 is FYNNEI. The CDR3 loop spans 16 amino acids. J was trimmed by 1 base and V by 8 bases; bases with no gene match: 10. In nucleotides, the CDR3 is TGTGCCAGCGATTGGGGACTAGCTGGGGGCACAGATACGCAGTATTTT. Its protein product is CASDWGLAGGTDTQYF.

The chain joins TRBV18 to TRBJ1-1; 10 nucleotides align to TRBD1. V shed 3 bases and J 5 bases; nucleotides not matched to a gene: 3. Germline loops: CDR1 KGHSH, CDR2 LQKENI. This CDR3 has 14 residues. The CDR3 bases are TGTGCCAGCTCACCGAGGACAGGGGGGACTGAAGCTTTCTTT. It translates to CASSPRTGGTEAFF.